This T cell receptor beta chain was obtained from a study of regulatory T cells in long-lasting Graves disease. General study findings and limits: Persistent patients had a count of shared public clonotypes (approximately 3,000) that exceeded that of new patients (966).

Building the TCR beta libraries relied on iRepertoire HTBI primers, and CDR3 regions underwent Arm-PCR. TCRdb independently ran MiXCR on the multiplex PCR reads; one entry per CDR3 protein. The repertoire holds approximately 380,000 distinct CDR3 sequences, with less than 25% as singletons. Time point noted: persistent/refractory GD, antithyroid drugs over 5 years with positive TRAb. Following extraction of RNA from PBMCs, that RNA was used to make the TCR library. This clonotype was counted ten times or more. The target antigen is unknown. The source material was peripheral blood mononuclear cells (PBMCs), sampled when the disease was refractory, from a patient treated with antithyroid drugs. The receptor was isolated from a female donor with Graves disease.

CDR3 residues: CASIDRGSYEQYF. The CDR3 DNA sequence: TGTGCCAGCATTGACAGGGGGTCCTACGAGCAGTACTTC. The chain is built from TRBV28 and TRBJ2-7; TRBD1 matches 9 bases. Germline values: CDR1 MDHEN, CDR2 SYDVKM. The CDR3 runs 13 residues. V lost 7 bases to trimming and J lost 1 base; unmatched junction nucleotides: 2. The full variable domain, completed using reference TRBV28 and TRBJ2-7, is DVKVTQSSRYLVKRTGEKVFLECVQDMDHENMFWYRQDPGLGLRLIYFSYDVKMKEKGDIPEGYSVSREKKERFSLILESASTNQTSMYLCASIDRGSYEQYFGPGTRLTVT.